This TCR beta chain was sequenced during a study of shared clonotypes between healthy human individuals (dated by TCRdb to the early 2020s). Notes on the research overall: The cohort comprised two women and a few men aged 18 to 49 years. Per donor, three plates each were used for CD4 naive and CD4 memory, two for CD8 naive, and one for CD8 memory. To estimate repertoire size and how much clonotype sharing occurs between individuals, the study deeply sequenced the blood TCR repertoires of several healthy adults. To increase sequencing depth and limit assay-specific biases, TCR repertoire library preparation and sequencing were carried out by different laboratories using diverse techniques. Per donor, leukapheresis produced somewhere between about 0.94 and 9.5 billion PBMCs. What the study reported, not specific to this receptor: Rarefaction of sorted-subset datasets indicated incomplete sequencing despite the large sequencing depth. Pairwise subsampling led to the expectation that sequencing depth would affect the degree of clonotype sharing among donors. Because the study included only a small number of donors, the genetic and exposure-history diversity represented was limited. Larger estimated clonotype richness was generally found for naive subsets than for memory subsets. Higher generation probabilities were observed for clonotypes shared by all four sorted-subset donors than for non-shared clonotypes. Sampling was restricted to blood, and TCR repertoires in tissue are likely to differ from TCR repertoires in blood. Approximately 5% of naive CD4, around 3.6% of naive CD8, around 2.3% of memory CD4, and 0.4% of memory CD8 clonotypes were shared across a few donors.

Using the deep immunoSEQ assay, TCR CDR3 regions were amplified from genomic DNA by multiplex PCR. Genomic DNA extracted from each cell subset was distributed evenly over all wells of several immunoSEQ 96-well plates, and each plate served as one replicate. For sorted subsets, about 200 ng genomic DNA, equal to about 30,000 T cell genomes, was loaded into each replicate PCR. The purified libraries were quantified using a Qubit 3.0 fluorometer, sized with a Bioanalyzer 2100, and then quantified again using the KAPA Library Quantification kit. Each immunoSEQ 96-well plate was sequenced on its own single-read 150-cycle Illumina NextSeq 550 flow cell. The study's own analysis went as follows. Because the immunoSEQ output held only junctional sequences and lacked quality scores, the filtering could not match the filtering applied to full-length reads. Sequences were annotated with PyIR, a Python wrapper for IgBLAST v1.9, and V/J genes and CDR3 were assigned using IMGT germline references. Reads were removed for weak V/J assignments (E-value above 1e-6), missing CDR3, stop codons, out-of-frame junctions, or ambiguous translated residues. V3J clonotypes were defined by identical inferred V gene, J gene, and CDR3 amino acid sequence. Percentage overlap between repertoires was calculated by dividing the number of shared unique clonotypes by the size of the smaller repertoire. Richness of each repertoire was evaluated using RTK rarefaction, the Chao1 estimator, and Recon v2.1 estimates of unobserved clonotypes. Generation probabilities for all TCRbeta clonotypes obtained by the gDNA method from four donors were computed using OLGA. In TCRdb, the immuneACCESS table is reduced to in-frame sequences with V and J assigned. These tables do not hold every clone; where another copy was compared, an unresolved V gene accounts for under half, and the others remain unexplained. V, J and clone size were drawn from that table, and D and trimming were deduced from the DNA. The table for this sample lists some 2 million clones; less than 95% of them were counted only once. The top ten constitute about 1.1% of the sample.

CD8 naive samples were obtained by positive selection for CCR7 among CD45RO-negative cells, yielding a CD45RA+CCR7+ population from which TemRA cells were excluded. Healthy HIV-negative adults with no recently reported acute infections or vaccinations were included as donors. Every donor was a Caucasian adult residing in Nashville, Tennessee, USA. After blood collection by leukapheresis, PBMCs were isolated using Ficoll-Histopaque density gradient centrifugation and then cryopreserved in the vapor phase of liquid nitrogen. Analytical flow cytometry was used to check the purity and quantity of each magnetically sorted T cell population. Each sorted fraction had its genomic DNA isolated and then quantified by UV absorbance on a Nanodrop 2000c. The germline V gene yields LGHNA for CDR1 and YSLEER for CDR2. The cysteine opens and the phenylalanine closes a CDR3 of 13 amino acids. Only the CDR3 DNA stays, 39 bases, in frame from base 1. V lost 2 bases and J lost 3 bases; the stretch between them is 8 bases long.

Comment on this clone: This clone's antigen is unknown. Base qualities were left out, and no much larger clone turns up one base away.

The sequence is built from TRBV4-3 and TRBJ2-7; tentative D gene TRBD1, with 5 bases matching. The TCR comes from a man in his late teens or twenties in good health. The specimen was naive CD8+ T cells sorted from blood. The sample's cell subset or site label, decoded: CD45RA+CCR7+. The DNA reads TGCGCCAGCAGCCAATGGACACACTACGAGCAGTACTTC. This yields the protein CASSQWTHYEQYF.